The 29 T cell receptor beta chains reported below all come from one sample, sequenced in a study of cytomegalovirus exposure and HLA in healthy donors. Use of 60 Vbeta and 13 Jbeta primers characterized the PCR. Clones were read by immunoSEQ multiplex PCR, and TCRdb kept only the in-frame ones, dropping some. The listing records approximately 120,000 clones. Sequenced material: PBMCs. Every receptor here comes from a man younger than 35 in good health and CMV-seronegative.

The chain couples TRBV11-2 to TRBJ2-7; the match to TRBD1 covers 8 bases. Germline lookup yields CDR1 SGHAT and CDR2 FQNNGV. J lost 2 bases, V lost 5 bases, and 14 bases had no gene match. The CDR3 is made up of 17 amino acids. The CDR3 coding sequence is TGTGCCAGCAGCCCTAAATCGGACAGGGAATGGACCTACGAGCAGTACTTC. Encoded protein: CASSPKSDREWTYEQYF.

This rearrangement joins TRBV27 to TRBJ1-5; 11 nucleotides line up with TRBD1. With V trimmed by 6 bases and J by 4 bases, 5 bases remained unmatched. The CDR3 consists of 15 residues. CDR1 is MNHEY and CDR2 is SMNVEV in the germline V gene (reference sequence). The CDR3 spells CASSWGTGGNQPQHF. The CDR3 coding sequence is TGTGCCAGCAGCTGGGGGACAGGGGGAAATCAGCCCCAGCATTTT.

The CDR3 coding sequence is TGTGCCAGCAGCGTAGCCGGGGGAGGGTACACTGAAGCTTTCTTT. Translation: CASSVAGGGYTEAFF. This rearrangement joins TRBV9 to TRBJ1-1, with D perhaps matching TRBD1 (5 bases). In germline, CDR1 is SGDLS, CDR2 YYNGEE. CDR3 length: 15 residues. The V and J ends lost 0 bases and 3 bases respectively, with 12 bases between them.

The V gene is TRBV18, the J gene TRBJ1-1; 7 bases are a match to TRBD1. CDR3 length: 13 amino acids. Germline CDR1 reads KGHSH; CDR2 reads LQKENI. V lost 4 bases, J lost 8 bases, and 7 bases stayed unmatched. CDR3 amino acids: CASSLDRAAEAFF. The DNA of the CDR3 is TGTGCCAGCTCACTCGACAGGGCCGCCGAAGCTTTCTTT. The whole variable domain, filled in from reference TRBV18 and TRBJ1-1, reads NAGVMQNPRHLVRRRGQEARLRCSPMKGHSHVYWYRQLPEEGLKFMVYLQKENIIDESGMPKERFSAEFPKEGPSILRIQQVVRGDSAAYFCASSLDRAAEAFFGQGTRLTVV.

V and J are TRBV5-1 and TRBJ2-1; 7 bases fit TRBD1. V gave up 1 base and J gave up 6 bases; unmatched junction bases: 4. In germline, CDR1 is SGHRS, CDR2 YFSETQ. There are 14 residues in the CDR3. DNA of the CDR3: TGCGCCAGCAGCTTGAGACAGGGCGTCAATGAGCAGTTCTTC. This encodes CASSLRQGVNEQFF.

The J gene is TRBJ2-1, the V gene TRBV4-1, with TRBD2 matching 9 bases. Per the germline V gene, CDR1 is MGHRA and CDR2 is YSYEKL. This CDR3 is 15 amino acids long. V lost 4 bases and J lost 9; bases outside the gene matches: 10. The CDR3 region is CASSLSGTSLGEQFF. The CDR3 bases are TGCGCCAGCAGCCTTTCCGGGACTAGCTTGGGTGAGCAGTTCTTC.

J is TRBJ1-5 and V is TRBV30, with 7 bases identical to TRBD1. With 1 base clipped from V and 1 base from J, the junction kept 7 bases outside the gene matches. The CDR3 covers 16 residues. From germline, CDR1 is GTSNPN and CDR2 SVGIG (reference sequence). Here the CDR3 reads CAWSATGFGSNQPQHF. The DNA for the CDR3 is TGTGCCTGGAGTGCGACAGGGTTTGGCAGCAATCAGCCCCAGCATTTT.

This sequence joins TRBV6-4 and TRBJ1-1; D is perhaps TRBD1 (6 bases). V was pared by 5 bases and J by 11 bases, with 15 bases between. CDR3 length equals 12 residues. Germline V lookup: CDR1 MRHNA, CDR2 SNTAGT. The CDR3 loop is CASSNLQGPAFF. The CDR3 nucleotides are TGTGCCAGCAGTAATTTACAGGGACCGGCTTTCTTT.

The chain links TRBV20-1 to TRBJ2-7, with D perhaps TRBD1 (5 bases). Deletions cut 3 bases from V and 6 bases from J, with 9 bases between. Germline V gives CDR1 DFQATT, CDR2 SNEGSKA (reference sequence). The CDR3 is 11 amino acids. The CDR3 nucleotides are TGCAGTGCTAGTTGGCAGGGCGAGCAGTACTTC. Encoded protein: CSASWQGEQYF.

The chain carries TRBV27 and TRBJ1-1, with 7 bases aligning to TRBD1. Per the germline V gene, CDR1 is MNHEY and CDR2 is SMNVEV (reference sequence). CDR3 size: 16 residues. V shed 8 bases and J 3 bases; nucleotides not matched to a gene: 15. CDR3 coding DNA: TGTGCCAGCGAAGGAAAGTACAGGGGCCTGGACACTGAAGCTTTCTTT. Its protein product is CASEGKYRGLDTEAFF.

The gene calls are TRBV27 and TRBJ2-5; 10 bases are a match to TRBD2. V lost 6 bases and J lost 1; bases outside the gene matches: 11. CDR3 length: 17 residues. CDR1 is MNHEY and CDR2 is SMNVEV in the germline V gene (reference sequence). CDR3 DNA sequence: TGTGCCAGCAGACGAACCGGGACTAGCGTCACCCAAGAGACCCAGTACTTC. Its translation is CASRRTGTSVTQETQYF.

In DNA form, the CDR3 reads TGTGCCAGCAGTGGAGGACCCACAGGGCTCGGCAATCAGCCCCAGCATTTT. Translating it yields CASSGGPTGLGNQPQHF. This chain connects TRBV6-1 to TRBJ1-5; D is perhaps TRBD1 (6 bases). This CDR3 comprises 17 residues. Germline V gene sequence: CDR1 MNHNS, CDR2 SASEGT. V was pared by 4 bases and J by 2 bases, with 18 bases between.

The chain employs TRBV5-4 and TRBJ2-7; D may be TRBD1 (5 bases). Germline CDR1 and CDR2: SGHNT and YYREEE (reference sequence). The length of the CDR3 is 12 residues. Trimming cost V 4 bases and J 5 bases, with 10 bases left between them. CDR3 nucleotide sequence: TGTGCCAGCAGCCAGGGTCGAGACGAGCAGTACTTC. Amino acids: CASSQGRDEQYF.

This rearrangement joins TRBV2 to TRBJ1-5; tentatively, D is TRBD1 (5 bases). V dropped 7 bases and J dropped 3 bases, with 13 bases sitting between them. CDR1 and CDR2 from the germline V gene are SNHLY and FYNNEI. The CDR3 covers 14 residues. The CDR3 DNA follows: TGTGCCAGCACCCTACGACAGAACAATCAGCCCCAGCATTTT. It translates to CASTLRQNNQPQHF. Variable domain in full (rest from reference TRBV2 and TRBJ1-5): EPEVTQTPSHQVTQMGQEVILRCVPISNHLYFYWYRQILGQKVEFLVSFYNNEISEKSEIFDDQFSVERPDGSNFTLKIRSTKLEDSAMYFCASTLRQNNQPQHFGDGTRLSIL.

The V call is TRBV27, the J call TRBJ1-1, with unresolved D. There are 16 residues in the CDR3. With 6 bases removed from V and 0 bases from J, the gap between germline ends came to 17 bases. Looked up from germline, CDR1 is MNHEY and CDR2 is SMNVEV (reference sequence). The CDR3 spells CASRPGSFLMNTEAFF. In DNA form, the CDR3 reads TGTGCCAGCAGGCCGGGGAGTTTCCTTATGAACACTGAAGCTTTCTTT.

The CDR3 protein is CAIRGGSDTQYF. The CDR3 DNA is TGTGCCATTAGGGGGGGATCAGATACGCAGTATTTT. The chain combines TRBV10-3 with TRBJ2-3; the D gene is possibly TRBD2 (7 bases). Germline lookup yields CDR1 ENHRY and CDR2 SYGVKD. The CDR3 is 12 residues long. V was trimmed by 9 bases and J by 4 bases, leaving 11 bases between them.

This chain connects TRBV30 to TRBJ1-2, with a tentative D call TRBD1 (5 bases). The CDR3 contains 15 residues. Trimming removed 4 bases at V and 7 bases at J, with 22 bases between. Germline V CDR1 and CDR2: GTSNPN, SVGIG (reference sequence). The CDR3 spells CAWIGAASGSLGYTF. The DNA for the CDR3 is TGTGCCTGGATAGGGGCCGCTAGTGGGTCGCTTGGCTACACCTTC.

This sequence joins TRBV28 and TRBJ1-2; the D gene is possibly TRBD1 (6 bases). CDR1 is MDHEN, CDR2 SYDVKM, per germline. The CDR3 totals 14 residues. Deletions cut 4 bases from V and 8 bases from J, with 17 bases between. The CDR3 reads CASSYRDRAEGYTF. The DNA of the CDR3 is TGTGCCAGCAGTTACAGGGATCGCGCCGAGGGCTACACCTTC.

The genes are TRBV6-5 and TRBJ2-5, with TRBD2 matching over 13 bases. Germline V gives CDR1 MNHEY, CDR2 SVGAGI. The CDR3 runs 14 residues. V was clipped by 6 bases and J by 9 bases; unmatched bases: 7. CDR3 protein: CASSLGLAGTAQYF. In nucleotides, the CDR3 is TGTGCCAGCAGCCTGGGACTAGCGGGAACGGCCCAGTACTTC.

The V and J genes are TRBV6-5 and TRBJ2-2, with a weak D call TRBD2 (5 bases). CDR1 and CDR2 (germline): MNHEY, SVGAGI. The CDR3 spans 14 residues. Trimming cost V 2 bases and J 5 bases, with 9 bases left between them. The CDR3 here is CASSYERRTGELFF. The DNA of the CDR3 is TGTGCCAGCAGTTACGAAAGGAGGACCGGGGAGCTGTTTTTT.

The chain combines TRBV6-4 with TRBJ2-2; 11 nucleotides line up with TRBD2. Trimming took 3 bases from V and 6 from J; bases not matched to a gene: 3. Germline CDR1 is MRHNA and CDR2 is SNTAGT. This CDR3 has 15 residues. The CDR3, as DNA: TGTGCCAGCAGTGAGGGGACTAGCGGAGCCGGGGAGCTGTTTTTT. Protein sequence: CASSEGTSGAGELFF.

The V gene is TRBV28, the J gene TRBJ1-2, with D unresolved. Germline CDR1 is MDHEN and CDR2 is SYDVKM. V lost 3 bases and J lost 4, with 21 bases in between. The CDR3 covers 17 residues. The CDR3 sequence: CASSFQLRYLSTYGYTF. CDR3 in DNA: TGTGCCAGCAGTTTTCAGTTGAGGTACTTAAGTACCTATGGCTACACCTTC.

The rearrangement links TRBV4-1 to TRBJ1-5; D gene ambiguous. Trimming took off 4 bases at V and 0 bases at J, with 16 bases between the two ends. Per germline, CDR1 MGHRA and CDR2 YSYEKL. The CDR3 contains 17 residues. The DNA of the CDR3 is TGCGCCAGCAGCCTAGAGCGGGGTATGAATAGCAATCAGCCCCAGCATTTT. It yields the protein CASSLERGMNSNQPQHF.

V gene TRBV9 combines with J gene TRBJ1-1, with D possibly matching TRBD1 (5 bases). Germline V gives CDR1 SGDLS, CDR2 YYNGEE. Trimming cost V 3 bases and J 1 base, with 13 bases left between them. The length of the CDR3 is 15 residues. Here the CDR3 reads CASSATQGPNTEAFF. Written as DNA, the CDR3 is TGTGCCAGCAGCGCCACCCAGGGTCCGAACACTGAAGCTTTCTTT.

The chain couples TRBV29-1 to TRBJ1-2, with D maybe TRBD1 (5 bases). The CDR3 runs to 16 residues. Trimming removed 6 bases from V and 0 bases from J, with 20 bases in between. CDR1 SQVTM and CDR2 ANQGSEA come from the germline V gene. The CDR3 loop is CSVEANPTGANYGYTF. CDR3 DNA sequence: TGCAGCGTGGAGGCCAATCCGACGGGGGCTAACTATGGCTACACCTTC.

This sequence joins TRBV7-7 and TRBJ2-5; 7 bases map to TRBD1. Germline-derived CDR1 and CDR2 are SSHAT and FNYEAQ (reference sequence). J lost 1 base, V lost 5 bases, and 7 bases had no gene match. The CDR3 contains 15 residues. The CDR3 DNA reads TGTGCCAGCAGCACCGGGACAGCCAGCCAAGAGACCCAGTACTTC. Encoded protein: CASSTGTASQETQYF.

CDR3 bases: TGTGCCAGCAGCTTAGTGGGGGGGAGCTCTGGAAACACCATATATTTT. The encoded protein is CASSLVGGSSGNTIYF. The chain recombines TRBV7-9 with TRBJ1-3; perhaps TRBD1 as D (5 bases). CDR1 and CDR2 from the germline V gene are SEHNR and FQNEAQ (reference sequence). The CDR3 has 16 amino acids. V was clipped by 1 base and J by 0 bases, with 10 bases between them.

This chain links TRBV10-2 with TRBJ2-7; D is possibly TRBD2 (6 bases). Per the germline V gene, CDR1 is WSHSY and CDR2 is SAAADI. The CDR3 loop spans 13 amino acids. Trimming shortened V by 3 bases and J by 6 bases, and 12 bases separated the two germline ends. CDR3 sequence (DNA): TGCGCCAGCAGTGAACCTCTAGCGACCGAGCAGTACTTC. It encodes CASSEPLATEQYF.

This chain connects TRBV9 to TRBJ1-1, with D possibly being TRBD1 (5 bases). The CDR3 sequence is 14 residues long. Trimming took 3 bases from V and 10 from J, leaving 19 bases between them. The germline V gene has CDR1 SGDLS and CDR2 YYNGEE. The CDR3 spells CASSGGTAALGAFF. The CDR3 nucleotides read TGTGCCAGCAGCGGGGGGACTGCCGCTCTGGGAGCTTTCTTT.